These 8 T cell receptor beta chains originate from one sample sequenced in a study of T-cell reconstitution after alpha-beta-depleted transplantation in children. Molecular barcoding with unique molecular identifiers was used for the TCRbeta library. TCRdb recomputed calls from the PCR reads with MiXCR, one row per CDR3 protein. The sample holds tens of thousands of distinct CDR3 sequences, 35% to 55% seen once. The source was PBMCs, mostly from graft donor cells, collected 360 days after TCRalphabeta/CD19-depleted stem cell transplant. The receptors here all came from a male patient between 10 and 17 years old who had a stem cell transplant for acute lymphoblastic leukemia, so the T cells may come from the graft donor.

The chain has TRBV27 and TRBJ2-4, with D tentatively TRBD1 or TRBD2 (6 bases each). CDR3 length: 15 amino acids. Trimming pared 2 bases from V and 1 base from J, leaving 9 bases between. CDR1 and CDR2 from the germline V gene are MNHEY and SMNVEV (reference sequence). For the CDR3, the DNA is TGTGCCAGCAGTTTAAAAGGGGGGGCCAAAAACATTCAGTACTTC. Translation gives CASSLKGGAKNIQYF.

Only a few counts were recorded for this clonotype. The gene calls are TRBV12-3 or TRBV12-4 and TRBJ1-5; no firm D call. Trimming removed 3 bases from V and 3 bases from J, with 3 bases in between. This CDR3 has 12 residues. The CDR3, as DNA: TGTGCCAGCAGTTTTCACAATCAGCCCCAGCATTTT. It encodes CASSFHNQPQHF.

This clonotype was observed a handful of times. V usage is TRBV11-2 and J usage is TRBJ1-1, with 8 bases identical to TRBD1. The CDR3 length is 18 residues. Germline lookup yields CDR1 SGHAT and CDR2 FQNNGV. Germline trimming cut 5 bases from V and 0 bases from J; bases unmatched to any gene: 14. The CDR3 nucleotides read TGTGCCAGCAGCCACACGGACAGGGAGTTGTATATGAACACTGAAGCTTTCTTT. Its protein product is CASSHTDRELYMNTEAFF.

The CDR3: CASRYDRWEQFF. The CDR3 DNA reads TGTGCCAGCAGATATGACCGGTGGGAGCAGTTCTTC. The V gene is TRBV12-3 or TRBV12-4, the J gene TRBJ2-1; D call uncertain. V lost 6 bases to trimming and J lost 10 bases, with 13 bases between them. The CDR3 is 12 amino acids.

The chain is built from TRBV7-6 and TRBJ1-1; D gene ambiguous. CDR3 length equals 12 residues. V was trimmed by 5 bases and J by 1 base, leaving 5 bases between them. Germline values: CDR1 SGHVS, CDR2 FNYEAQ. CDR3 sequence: CASSEQNTEAFF. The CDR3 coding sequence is TGTGCCAGCAGCGAGCAGAACACTGAAGCTTTCTTT.

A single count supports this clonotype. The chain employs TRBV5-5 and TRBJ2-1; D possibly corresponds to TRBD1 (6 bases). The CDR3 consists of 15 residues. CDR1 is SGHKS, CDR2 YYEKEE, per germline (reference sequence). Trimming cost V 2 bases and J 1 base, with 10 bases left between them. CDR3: CASSFTGISYNEQFF. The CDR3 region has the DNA TGTGCCAGCAGCTTTACAGGGATTTCCTACAATGAGCAGTTCTTC.

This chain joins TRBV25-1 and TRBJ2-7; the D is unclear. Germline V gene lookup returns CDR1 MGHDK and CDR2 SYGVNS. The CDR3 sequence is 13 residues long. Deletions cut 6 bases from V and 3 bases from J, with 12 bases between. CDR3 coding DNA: TGTGCCAGCAGCGGAAGGATTAACTACGAGCAGTACTTC. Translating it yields CASSGRINYEQYF.

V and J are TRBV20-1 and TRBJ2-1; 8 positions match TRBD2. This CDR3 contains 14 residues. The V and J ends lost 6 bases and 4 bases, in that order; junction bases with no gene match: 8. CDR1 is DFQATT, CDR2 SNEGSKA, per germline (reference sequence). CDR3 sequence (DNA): TGCAGTGCCATCACTAGCGGAGTATACAATGAGCAGTTCTTC. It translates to CSAITSGVYNEQFF.